The 13 T cell receptor beta chains below all came from one sample that was sequenced in a study of blood T cell repertoires in COVID-19. The protocol was immunoSEQ multiplex PCR, while the TCRdb copy is restricted to in-frame clones and leaves out a portion. The sample shows around 97,000 clones, over 75% of them seen only once. Sequenced: peripheral blood. Every receptor here comes from a human donor in a cohort sampled during active or convalescent COVID-19.

The rearrangement links TRBV7-9 to TRBJ1-4; D not certain. The CDR3 contains 15 residues. Germline V CDR1 and CDR2: SEHNR, FQNEAQ (reference sequence). V was clipped by 5 bases and J by 8 bases, with 18 bases between them. CDR3 residues: CASSPSGRVGEKLFF. In nucleotides, the CDR3 is TGTGCCAGCAGCCCATCCGGGAGGGTTGGGGAAAAACTGTTTTTT.

The chain uses TRBV6-5 and TRBJ2-3, with TRBD1 identical over 7 bases. CDR3 length: 16 amino acids. Unmatched junction bases numbered 11, after V lost 6 bases and J lost 2 bases. CDR1 MNHEY and CDR2 SVGAGI come from the germline V gene. CDR3 sequence: CASSYDRDRPTDTQYF. CDR3 nucleotide sequence: TGTGCCAGCAGCTACGACCGGGACAGACCCACAGATACGCAGTATTTT.

This chain links TRBV7-9 with TRBJ1-1; a weak D match, TRBD1 (6 bases). The CDR3 consists of 13 residues. V was shortened by 5 bases and J by 4 bases, with 11 bases between the two germline ends. CDR1 is SEHNR, CDR2 FQNEAQ, per germline (reference sequence). CDR3 residues: CASSPRQVTEAFF. CDR3 in DNA: TGTGCCAGCAGCCCAAGACAGGTCACTGAAGCTTTCTTT.

This clone was counted only a few times. The CDR3 region is CASSLRLTLSYEQYF. The CDR3 region has the DNA TGTGCCAGCAGTTTACGACTCACCCTCAGCTACGAGCAGTACTTC. The chain uses TRBV28 and TRBJ2-7; no clear D gene. Germline V gene lookup returns CDR1 MDHEN and CDR2 SYDVKM. V lost 2 bases and J 3 bases, leaving 14 bases between the germline ends. The length of the CDR3 is 15 residues.

The rearrangement uses TRBV5-1 and TRBJ1-1, with TRBD1 matching over 7 bases. CDR1 SGHRS and CDR2 YFSETQ come from the germline V gene. V lost 4 bases and J lost 4; bases outside the gene matches: 13. This CDR3 has 16 residues. CDR3 in amino acids: CASSPKTGQVGTEAFF. CDR3 in DNA: TGCGCCAGCAGCCCCAAGACAGGGCAGGTAGGCACTGAAGCTTTCTTT.

The chain has TRBV28 and TRBJ2-3; TRBD1 aligns across 8 bases. Per germline, CDR1 MDHEN and CDR2 SYDVKM. V shed 4 bases, J shed 1 base, and the junction held 16 bases outside the gene matches. CDR3 length equals 19 residues. The CDR3 sequence: CASSSPGTGDGYGTDTQYF. The CDR3 region has the DNA TGTGCCAGCAGTTCCCCCGGGACAGGAGACGGGTACGGCACAGATACGCAGTATTTT.

The gene calls are TRBV30 and TRBJ1-4; D possibly corresponds to TRBD1 (6 bases). This CDR3 region has 15 residues. Deletions cut 3 bases from V and 0 bases from J, with 11 bases between. Germline-derived CDR1 and CDR2 are GTSNPN and SVGIG (reference sequence). CDR3 DNA: TGTGCCTGGAGGGACAGAAAATCAACTAATGAAAAACTGTTTTTT. Translation: CAWRDRKSTNEKLFF.

This chain uses TRBV28 with TRBJ1-2, with D maybe TRBD1 (6 bases). The germline V gene has CDR1 MDHEN and CDR2 SYDVKM. This CDR3 spans 15 amino acids. Trimming stripped 4 bases from V and 4 bases from J, with 16 bases between. In nucleotides, the CDR3 is TGTGCCAGCAGTTCTATTGGGGGGGGCTTCTATGGCTACACCTTC. Residues: CASSSIGGGFYGYTF.

The gene calls are TRBV5-4 and TRBJ2-3, with 7 bases matching TRBD2. The CDR3 length is 15 residues. Germline CDR1 reads SGHNT; CDR2 reads YYREEE (reference sequence). V trimming: 7 bases; J trimming: 4 bases; junction bases outside the gene matches: 12. The CDR3 region is CASGRGEGRADTQYF. For the CDR3, the DNA is TGTGCCAGCGGCCGGGGGGAGGGTAGGGCAGATACGCAGTATTTT. Using reference TRBV5-4 and TRBJ2-3 for the parts outside the CDR3, the full variable domain is ETGVTQSPTHLIKTRGQQVTLRCSSQSGHNTVSWYQQALGQGPQFIFQYYREEENGRGNFPPRFSGLQFPNYSSELNVNALELDDSALYLCASGRGEGRADTQYFGPGTRLTVL.

The table lists this clone with a count of one. This chain joins TRBV6-5 and TRBJ2-3; tentative D call: TRBD1 (6 bases). The CDR3 spans 15 residues. Germline V CDR1 and CDR2: MNHEY, SVGAGI. Deletions cut 0 bases from V and 3 bases from J, with 10 bases between. The CDR3 reads CASSYSTGRTDTQYF. The CDR3 DNA reads as TGTGCCAGCAGTTACTCTACAGGGCGAACAGATACGCAGTATTTT.

Only one count was recorded for this clone. V and J are TRBV6-6 and TRBJ1-5; possible D gene TRBD1, 6 bases. There are 15 residues in the CDR3. V lost 8 bases, J lost 3 bases, and 17 bases lay in between. CDR1 MNHNY and CDR2 SVGAGI come from the germline V gene (reference sequence). The CDR3 nucleotides read TGTGCCAGCCTTTTTAGGGGGGGTACCAATCAGCCCCAGCATTTT. This encodes CASLFRGGTNQPQHF.

V is TRBV9 and J is TRBJ2-1, with 10 bases identical to TRBD1. This CDR3 contains 15 residues. Trimming removed 1 base from V and 5 bases from J; junction bases left unmatched: 3. Looked up from germline, CDR1 is SGDLS and CDR2 is YYNGEE. The CDR3: CASSVLGTGDNEQFF. In DNA form, the CDR3 reads TGTGCCAGCAGCGTACTCGGGACAGGGGACAATGAGCAGTTCTTC. Full variable domain (outside the CDR3, taken from reference TRBV9 and TRBJ2-1): DSGVTQTPKHLITATGQRVTLRCSPRSGDLSVYWYQQSLDQGLQFLIQYYNGEERAKGNILERFSAQQFPDLHSELNLSSLELGDSALYFCASSVLGTGDNEQFFGPGTRLTVL.

As regards this clone: The sample holds other DNA sequences that translate to the same CDR3. V and J are TRBV5-1 and TRBJ2-3; TRBD2 aligns across 12 bases. J lost 3 bases, V lost 0 bases, and 2 bases had no gene match. CDR3 length: 16 amino acids. Germline assignment: CDR1 SGHRS and CDR2 YFSETQ. CDR3 loop: CASSLVLAGGTDTQYF. CDR3 coding DNA: TGCGCCAGCAGCTTGGTACTAGCGGGGGGAACAGATACGCAGTATTTT. The whole variable domain, filled in from reference TRBV5-1 and TRBJ2-3, reads KAGVTQTPRYLIKTRGQQVTLSCSPISGHRSVSWYQQTPGQGLQFLFEYFSETQRNKGNFPGRFSGRQFSNSRSEMNVSTLELGDSALYLCASSLVLAGGTDTQYFGPGTRLTVL.